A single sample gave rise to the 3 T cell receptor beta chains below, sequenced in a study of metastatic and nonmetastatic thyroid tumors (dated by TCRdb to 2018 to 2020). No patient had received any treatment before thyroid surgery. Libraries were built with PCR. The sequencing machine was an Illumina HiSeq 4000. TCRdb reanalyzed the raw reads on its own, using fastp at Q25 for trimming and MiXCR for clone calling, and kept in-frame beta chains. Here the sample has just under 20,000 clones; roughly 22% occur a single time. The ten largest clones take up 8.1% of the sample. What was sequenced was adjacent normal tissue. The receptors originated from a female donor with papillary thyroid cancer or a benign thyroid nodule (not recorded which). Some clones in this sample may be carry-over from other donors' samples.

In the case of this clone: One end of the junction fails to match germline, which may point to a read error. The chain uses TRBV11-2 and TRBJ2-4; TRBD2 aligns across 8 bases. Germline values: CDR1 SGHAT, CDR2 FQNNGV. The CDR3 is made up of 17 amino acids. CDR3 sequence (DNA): TGTGCCAGCAGCGAGAGGAGCGGGAGCGTGGCCAAAAACACTCAGTACTTC. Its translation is CASSERSGSVAKNTQYF.

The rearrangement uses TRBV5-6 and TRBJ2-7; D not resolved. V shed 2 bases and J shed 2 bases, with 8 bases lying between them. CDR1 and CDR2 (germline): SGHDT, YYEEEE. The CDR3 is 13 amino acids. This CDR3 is CASSLPHTYEQYF. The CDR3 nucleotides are TGTGCCAGCAGCTTACCCCATACCTACGAGCAGTACTTC.

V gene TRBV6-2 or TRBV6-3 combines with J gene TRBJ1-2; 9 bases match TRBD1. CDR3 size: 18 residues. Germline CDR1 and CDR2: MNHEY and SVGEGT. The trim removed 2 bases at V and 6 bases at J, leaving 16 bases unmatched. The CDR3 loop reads CASSYPTDRGRYWDGYTF. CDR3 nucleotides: TGTGCCAGCAGTTACCCGACGGACAGGGGACGATATTGGGATGGCTACACCTTC.